These 17 T cell receptor beta chains share one sample of origin, sequenced in a study of T cell clonality in common variable immunodeficiency. Libraries were prepared by immunoSEQ multiplex PCR; TCRdb keeps only in-frame clonotypes and omits some of them. There are some 60,000 clones in the sample, none observed a single time. Specimen: peripheral blood mononuclear cells. The receptors stem from a person aged 18 to 75 in good health.

The covered CDR3 bases are TGTGCCAGCAGCTTAGTTCGCGGGAGCACCTACGAG. Translation gives CASSLVRGSTYE. The whole CDR3 protein reads CASSLVRGSTYEQYF. This chain uses TRBV7-9 with TRBJ2-7; TRBD2 matches at 7 bases. The read comes to an end 3 residues before the CDR3 does, leaving the germline J gene to fill in the end. CDR1 is SEHNR and CDR2 is FQNEAQ in the germline V gene (reference sequence). This CDR3 comprises 15 residues. Losses at the gene ends were 1 base for V and 2 bases for J; bases not matched to a gene: 5. The full variable domain, rest sourced from reference TRBV7-9 and TRBJ2-7, is DTGVSQNPRHKITKRGQNVTFRCDPISEHNRLYWYRQTLGQGPEFLTYFQNEAQLEKSRLLSDRFSAERPKGSFSTLEIQRTEQGDSAMYLCASSLVRGSTYEQYFGPGTRLTVT.

The sample holds many counts of this clone. Read coverage stops 3 residues before the CDR3 terminus; the germline J gene supplies the remainder. The genes are TRBV7-3 and TRBJ2-5, with D tentatively TRBD1 (6 bases). Trimming took 5 bases from V and 2 from J, leaving 9 bases between them. The CDR3 length is 13 residues. Germline values: CDR1 SGHTA, CDR2 FQGTGA. This CDR3 is CASSRGQQETQYF. Partial CDR3 DNA: TGTGCCAGCAGCCGTGGACAGCAAGAGACC.

This clone has a count of ten or more. The read ends 3 residues shy of where the CDR3 ends; the end is completed using the germline J gene. The chain carries TRBV15 and TRBJ2-1; maybe TRBD2 (6 bases). V dropped 0 bases and J dropped 3 bases, with 15 bases sitting between them. The germline CDR1 and CDR2 sequences are LNHNV and YYDKDF (reference sequence). The CDR3 is 17 residues long. Partial CDR3 DNA: TGTGCCACCAGCAGAGATCCTGGAAGCGGGCTCTACAATGAG. Residues: CATSRDPGSGLYNE. The entire CDR3 sequence reads CATSRDPGSGLYNEQFF.

This clone was seen at least ten times. The read is 3 residues too short to cover the CDR3 end, so that end is filled in from the germline J gene. This sequence joins TRBV6-1 and TRBJ2-3; TRBD1 is a possible D gene (5 bases). The V gene lost 2 bases and the J gene lost 1 base, with 10 bases spanning the gap. This CDR3 has 15 amino acids. Germline CDR1 is MNHNS and CDR2 is SASEGT. Here the CDR3 reads CASSERRVGTDTQYF. CDR3 bases read: TGTGCCAGCAGTGAACGCAGGGTTGGCACAGATACG.

This clone has at least ten counts. The CDR3 extends 3 residues past the end of the read, so its final part is completed from the germline J gene. V usage is TRBV28 and J usage is TRBJ2-7; D might be TRBD2 (7 bases). The CDR3 totals 16 residues. Per germline, CDR1 MDHEN and CDR2 SYDVKM. Trimming removed 2 bases at V and 3 bases at J, with 17 bases between. CDR3 residues: CASSLLGGQWSYEQYF. The covered CDR3 bases are TGTGCCAGCAGTTTACTCGGGGGGCAGTGGAGCTACGAG.

This clone was found a few times. The CDR3 sequence: CASSPGGVDTEAFF. The CDR3 bases that were read are TGTGCCAGTAGTCCCGGGGGGGTGGACACTGAA. The chain is built from TRBV19 and TRBJ1-1; TRBD1 might be the D (5 bases). From the germline J gene comes the end of the CDR3, since the read stops 3 residues before it. V shed 5 bases and J shed 3 bases, with 13 bases lying between them. The CDR3 is 14 amino acids. In germline, CDR1 is LNHDA, CDR2 SQIVND (reference sequence).

This clone was recorded many times. Here the CDR3 reads CASSELADYNEQFF. CDR3 bases read: TGTGCCAGCAGTGAACTAGCGGACTACAATGAG. The V gene is TRBV6-1, the J gene TRBJ2-1; 7 bases are a match to TRBD2. The read stops 3 residues short of the end of the CDR3; the missing end is completed from the germline J gene. V shed 2 bases and J 3 bases; nucleotides not matched to a gene: 1. The CDR3 consists of 14 residues. CDR1 is MNHNS and CDR2 is SASEGT in the germline V gene.

Many counts were recorded for this clone. The CDR3 end lies 3 residues beyond the end of the read and is filled in from the germline J gene. This chain joins TRBV14 and TRBJ2-1; TRBD2 matches 8 bases. CDR1 is SGHDN and CDR2 is FVKESK in the germline V gene. J gave up 9 bases and V 4 bases, and 11 bases lay outside the gene matches. The CDR3 extends over 15 amino acids. CDR3: CASSPLAGGWGEQFF. The CDR3 DNA, read in part, is TGTGCCAGCAGCCCGCTTGCGGGAGGTTGGGGTGAG. The whole variable domain, filled in from reference TRBV14 and TRBJ2-1, reads EAGVTQFPSHSVIEKGQTVTLRCDPISGHDNLYWYRRVMGKEIKFLLHFVKESKQDESGMPNNRFLAERTGGTYSTLKVQPAELEDSGVYFCASSPLAGGWGEQFFGPGTRLTVL.

There are many counts of this clone. The sequenced fragment ends 3 residues before the CDR3 boundary, so the rest is inferred from the germline J gene. The rearrangement joins TRBV4-2 to TRBJ2-3; D unclear. Germline V gene data show CDR1 as LGHNA and CDR2 as YNFKEQ. Trimming took off 0 bases at V and 4 bases at J, with 8 bases between the two ends. The CDR3 is 14 residues long. The DNA read from the CDR3 is TGTGCCAGCAGCCAAGATGGGCCAGCAGATACG. Translation: CASSQDGPADT. The entire CDR3 protein reads CASSQDGPADTQYF.

The sample holds many counts of this clone. From the germline J gene comes the end of the CDR3, since the read stops 3 residues before it. The rearrangement links TRBV7-8 to TRBJ1-2; D is possibly TRBD1 (5 bases). CDR1 SGHVS and CDR2 FQNEAQ come from the germline V gene. The CDR3 loop spans 15 amino acids. Trimming cost V 2 bases and J 4 bases, with 14 bases left between them. The covered CDR3 bases are TGTGCCAGCAGCTTACAAAGGGGTGGGAGCTATGGC. Amino acids: CASSLQRGGSYG. The full CDR3 reads CASSLQRGGSYGYTF.

There are many counts of this clone. The read is 3 residues too short to cover the CDR3 end, so that end is filled in from the germline J gene. V is TRBV15 and J is TRBJ2-7; TRBD1 might be the D (6 bases). Trimming removed 1 base at V and 0 bases at J, with 10 bases between. Per the germline V gene, CDR1 is LNHNV and CDR2 is YYDKDF (reference sequence). The length of the CDR3 is 15 residues. The chain's CDR3 is CATSRGQDPSYEQYF. The CDR3 DNA, read in part, is TGTGCCACCAGCAGAGGACAGGATCCCTCCTACGAG.

This clone was found many times. Read sequence stops 3 residues before the CDR3 end, and the germline J gene provides the missing end. This chain uses TRBV4-1 with TRBJ2-3; D remains unclear. The CDR3 has 12 amino acids. V gave up 4 bases and J gave up 3 bases, with 5 bases separating them. The germline V gene encodes CDR1 MGHRA and CDR2 YSYEKL. This CDR3 is CASSPPTDTQYF. The sequenced CDR3 bases are TGCGCCAGCAGCCCCCCGACAGATACG.

This clone appeared many times. The sequence runs out 3 residues before the end of the CDR3; the remainder is reconstructed from the germline J gene. This chain uses TRBV5-1 with TRBJ2-7; 9 bases match TRBD2. This CDR3 comprises 15 residues. Germline-derived CDR1 and CDR2 are SGHRS and YFSETQ. After removal of 1 base from V and 2 bases from J, the junction contained 4 bases not matched to a gene. The sequenced CDR3 bases are TGCGCCAGCAGCTTGTCAGCTAGCGGGACCTACGAG. It specifies CASSLSASGTYE. The full-length CDR3 reads as CASSLSASGTYEQYF.

This clone was recorded at least ten times. The read halts 3 residues ahead of the CDR3 end, with the missing end drawn from the germline J gene. V is TRBV6-2 or TRBV6-3 and J is TRBJ2-1, with 12 bases fitting TRBD2. This CDR3 is built from 15 residues. The V segment lost 8 bases and the J segment 4 bases; nucleotides outside the gene matches: 6. Germline loops: CDR1 MNHEY, CDR2 SVGEGT. CDR3 in amino acids: CASRLAGESYNEQFF. CDR3 DNA (partial): TGTGCCAGCCGACTAGCGGGAGAATCGTACAATGAG.

The sample holds many counts of this clone. Germline is not matched at one junction end, which may reflect a read error. The read falls 3 residues short of the CDR3 end, and the missing part is taken from the germline J gene. The rearrangement joins TRBV4-2 to TRBJ2-1; 10 positions agree with TRBD2. The CDR3 is 18 amino acids. In germline, CDR1 is LGHNA, CDR2 YNFKEQ. The CDR3 bases that were read are TGCGCCAGCAGCCAAGAAATAGCGGGAGGCTTACTTTACAATGAG. Encoded protein: CASSQEIAGGLLYNE. The whole CDR3 reads CASSQEIAGGLLYNEQFF.

This clone showed up many times. Read coverage stops 3 residues before the CDR3 terminus; the germline J gene supplies the remainder. The rearrangement uses TRBV6-1 and TRBJ1-5; 8 bases agree with TRBD1. The CDR3 consists of 17 residues. The germline CDR1 and CDR2 sequences are MNHNS and SASEGT. Trimming at V came to 1 base and at J to 3 bases, leaving 8 bases not matched to a gene. CDR3 bases read: TGTGCCAGCAGTGAAGTTCAGGGGGCTTTCAACAATCAGCCC. It codes for CASSEVQGAFNNQP. The whole CDR3 region reads CASSEVQGAFNNQPQHF.

In its sample, this clone was seen many times. The CDR3 here is CASSPGLAGGMAKNIQYF. The sequenced CDR3 bases are TGCGCCAGCAGCCCGGGACTAGCGGGAGGGATGGCCAAAAACATT. The rearrangement joins TRBV4-1 to TRBJ2-4; TRBD2 agrees at 16 bases. The read is 3 residues too short to cover the CDR3 end, so that end is filled in from the germline J gene. Germline V gene sequence: CDR1 MGHRA, CDR2 YSYEKL. The CDR3 is made up of 18 amino acids. With V trimmed by 4 bases and J by 1 base, 4 bases remained unmatched.